This T cell receptor (beta chain) appears in the sequencing data of a study of T-cell memory formation after mild COVID-19. Study background: In these data, TCR clusters were largely donor specific. Study-wide results and caveats: Memory cells collected pre-infection included some clones that later responded, suggesting cross-reactive memory joined. Contracting CD4+ clones sat mainly in CM and EM; CD8+ in EMRA.

V lost 4 bases and J 4 bases, leaving 11 bases between the germline ends. The CDR3 runs 14 residues. Germline V CDR1 and CDR2: LGHDT, YNNKEL (reference sequence). It was 5'RACE with constant-segment primers that produced the TCR alpha and TCR beta cDNA libraries, which carried sample barcodes and UMIs. TCRdb itself ran the 5' RACE reads through MiXCR, one entry per CDR3 protein. The sample carries over 450,000 distinct CDR3 sequences, around 20% recorded once. Worth noting for this clonotype: Its antigen is currently unknown.

The sequence was obtained from an adult woman who had mild COVID-19 (a few samples of this study predate the infection). Cell type and time point are not known. This chain uses TRBV3-1 with TRBJ2-1; tentatively, D is TRBD1 or TRBD2 (5 bases each). Input material: PBMCs or a T cell subset sorted from them (not recorded which). CDR3 bases: TGTGCCAGCAGCCGGGGAGCAGGGTACAATGAGCAGTTCTTC. It encodes CASSRGAGYNEQFF.